Only a few counts were recorded for the clone carrying this T cell receptor (beta chain). Germline V lookup: CDR1 LNHNV, CDR2 YYDKDF (reference sequence). V lost 8 bases, J lost 6 bases, and 17 bases lay in between. There are 14 residues in the CDR3. Beta-chain TCR CDR3 regions were amplified from RNA transcripts. RT-PCR was first run with HTBI primers, then multiplex PCR in a second round. TCRdb reprocessed the multiplex PCR reads via MiXCR and lists one record per CDR3 protein. The profile shows 500,000 to 700,000 distinct CDR3 sequences, about a fifth of them singletons. This specimen belongs to a study of Graves' ophthalmopathy and Graves' hyperthyroidism.

This sequence was found in a woman under 30 with stable Graves' hyperthyroidism. Some clones in this sample may be carry-over from other donors' samples. The rearrangement joins TRBV15 to TRBJ1-5; tentatively, D is TRBD1 (6 bases). The sequenced material came from peripheral blood. CDR3 in DNA: TGTGCCACCCGAGGCCCAGGGGAAAGTCAGCCCCAGCATTTT. Its translation: CATRGPGESQPQHF.